This entry concerns a single T cell receptor beta chain. Its antigen is unidentified. Collection of blood occurred at baseline, at cycle 4 day 1, and at cycle 7 day 1. This record comes from a study of OX40 agonist ivuxolimab in advanced cancers. Overall study results and limits: The antigens recognized by the expanded peripheral T cells, that is their antigen specificity, were not determined. There were, on average, more expanded clones in CD8+ T cells than in CD4+. Clonal expansion was seen in CD4+ and CD8+ blood T cells by week 6 at 0.1 to 3.0 mg/kg.

CDR3 length equals 13 residues. The germline V and J ends were trimmed by 4 bases and 10 bases, with 11 bases remaining between them. Germline CDR1 LNHDA, CDR2 SQIVND (reference sequence). TCRdb keeps only in-frame clones here, not all; method: immunoSEQ multiplex PCR. The sample carries about 70,000 clones, roughly 80% recorded once. The chain recombines TRBV19 with TRBJ1-6; D might be TRBD1 (6 bases). The receptor comes from an adult with an advanced solid tumor such as melanoma, head and neck, liver or kidney cancer. Sequencing used CD4+ or CD8+ T cells sorted from blood, obtained in a trial of the OX40 agonist ivuxolimab. The CDR3 here is CASSKGVKSPLHF. DNA of the CDR3: TGTGCCAGTAGTAAGGGGGTAAAGTCACCCCTCCACTTT.